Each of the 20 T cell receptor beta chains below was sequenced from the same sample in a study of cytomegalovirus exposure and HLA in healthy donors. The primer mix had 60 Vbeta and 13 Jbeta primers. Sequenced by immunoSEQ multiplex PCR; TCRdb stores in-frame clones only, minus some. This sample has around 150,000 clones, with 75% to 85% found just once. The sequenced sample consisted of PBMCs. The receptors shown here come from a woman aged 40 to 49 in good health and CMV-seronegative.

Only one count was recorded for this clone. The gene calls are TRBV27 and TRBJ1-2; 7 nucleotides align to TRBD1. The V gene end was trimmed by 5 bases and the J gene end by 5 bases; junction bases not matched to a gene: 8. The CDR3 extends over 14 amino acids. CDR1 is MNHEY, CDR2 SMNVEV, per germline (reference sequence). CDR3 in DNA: TGTGCCAGCAGTCCAAGACAGGGTGGGTATGGCTACACCTTC. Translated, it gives CASSPRQGGYGYTF.

CDR3: CASSLFRGTPYEQYF. In DNA form, the CDR3 reads TGTGCCAGCAGTTTATTCAGGGGAACTCCCTACGAGCAGTACTTC. The chain couples TRBV27 to TRBJ2-7, with TRBD1 as a possible D gene (6 bases). CDR1 MNHEY and CDR2 SMNVEV come from the germline V gene (reference sequence). The V gene lost 1 base and the J gene lost 2 bases, with 12 bases spanning the gap. This CDR3 has 15 residues.

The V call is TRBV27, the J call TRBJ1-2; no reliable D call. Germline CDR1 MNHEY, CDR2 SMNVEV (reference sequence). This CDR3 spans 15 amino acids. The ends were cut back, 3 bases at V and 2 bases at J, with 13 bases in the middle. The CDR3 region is CASSFGRETNYGYTF. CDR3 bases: TGTGCCAGCAGTTTCGGACGGGAGACCAACTATGGCTACACCTTC.

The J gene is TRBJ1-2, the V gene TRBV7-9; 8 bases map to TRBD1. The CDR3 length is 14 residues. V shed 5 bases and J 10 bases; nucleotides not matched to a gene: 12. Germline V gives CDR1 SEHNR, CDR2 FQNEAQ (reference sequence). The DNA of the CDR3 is TGTGCCAGCAGCAATACAGGGGGGCTGATCGTCTACACCTTC. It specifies CASSNTGGLIVYTF.

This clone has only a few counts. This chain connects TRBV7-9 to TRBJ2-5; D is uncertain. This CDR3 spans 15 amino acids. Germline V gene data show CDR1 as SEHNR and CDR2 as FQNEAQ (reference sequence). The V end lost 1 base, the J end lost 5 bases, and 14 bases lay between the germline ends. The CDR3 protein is CASSLDRIDFETQYF. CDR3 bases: TGTGCCAGCAGCTTAGACCGAATTGACTTTGAGACCCAGTACTTC.

CDR3 sequence: CASSLAQGPTYEQYF. The DNA for the CDR3 is TGTGCCAGCAGCTTAGCACAGGGCCCTACCTACGAGCAGTACTTC. The chain is built from TRBV11-3 and TRBJ2-7; D perhaps matches TRBD1 (6 bases). The CDR3 is 15 residues long. Germline lookup yields CDR1 SGHNT and CDR2 YENEEA. Trimming pared 1 base from V and 2 bases from J, leaving 12 bases between.

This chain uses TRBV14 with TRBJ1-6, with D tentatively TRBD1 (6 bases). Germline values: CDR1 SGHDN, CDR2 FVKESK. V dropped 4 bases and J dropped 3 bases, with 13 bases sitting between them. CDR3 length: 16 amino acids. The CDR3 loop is CASSPYRVIYNSPLHF. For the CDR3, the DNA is TGTGCCAGCAGCCCCTACAGGGTTATCTATAATTCACCCCTCCACTTT.

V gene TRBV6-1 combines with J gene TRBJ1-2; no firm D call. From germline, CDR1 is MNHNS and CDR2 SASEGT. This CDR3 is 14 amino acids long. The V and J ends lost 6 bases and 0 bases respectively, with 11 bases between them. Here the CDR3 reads CASRSWQTNYGYTF. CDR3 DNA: TGTGCCAGCAGATCGTGGCAGACTAACTATGGCTACACCTTC.

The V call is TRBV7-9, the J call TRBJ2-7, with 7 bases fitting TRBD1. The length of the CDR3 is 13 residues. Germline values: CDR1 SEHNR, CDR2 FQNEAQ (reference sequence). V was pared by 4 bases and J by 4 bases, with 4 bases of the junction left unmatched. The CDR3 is CASSWGQLYEQYF. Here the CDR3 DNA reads TGTGCCAGCAGCTGGGGACAGCTGTACGAGCAGTACTTC.

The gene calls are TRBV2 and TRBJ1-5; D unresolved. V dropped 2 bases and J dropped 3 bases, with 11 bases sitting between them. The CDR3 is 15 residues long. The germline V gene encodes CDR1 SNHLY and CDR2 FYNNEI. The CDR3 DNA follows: TGTGCCAGCAGTGAATCCTCCAGGTTCAATCAGCCCCAGCATTTT. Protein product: CASSESSRFNQPQHF.

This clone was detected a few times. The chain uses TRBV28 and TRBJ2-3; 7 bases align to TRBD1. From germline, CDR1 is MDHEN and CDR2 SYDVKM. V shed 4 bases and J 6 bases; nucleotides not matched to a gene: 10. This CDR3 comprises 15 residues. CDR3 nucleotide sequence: TGTGCCAGCAGTTCCCAGGACAGGTCTGGGGATACGCAGTATTTT. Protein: CASSSQDRSGDTQYF. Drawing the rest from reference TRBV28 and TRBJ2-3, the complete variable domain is DVKVTQSSRYLVKRTGEKVFLECVQDMDHENMFWYRQDPGLGLRLIYFSYDVKMKEKGDIPEGYSVSREKKERFSLILESASTNQTSMYLCASSSQDRSGDTQYFGPGTRLTVL.

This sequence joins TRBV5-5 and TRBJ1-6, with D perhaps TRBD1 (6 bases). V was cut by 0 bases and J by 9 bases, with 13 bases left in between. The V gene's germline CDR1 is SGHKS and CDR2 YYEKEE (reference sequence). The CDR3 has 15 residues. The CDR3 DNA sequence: TGTGCCAGCAGCTTGGACTGGCAGGGGATTTCACCCCTCCACTTT. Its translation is CASSLDWQGISPLHF.

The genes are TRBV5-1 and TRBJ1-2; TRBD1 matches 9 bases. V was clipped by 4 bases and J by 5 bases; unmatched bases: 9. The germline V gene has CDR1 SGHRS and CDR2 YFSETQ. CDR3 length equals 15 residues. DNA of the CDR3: TGCGCCAGCAGCCTGACGGGACAGGGTGCGTATGGCTACACCTTC. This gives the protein CASSLTGQGAYGYTF. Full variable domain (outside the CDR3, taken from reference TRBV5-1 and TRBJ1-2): KAGVTQTPRYLIKTRGQQVTLSCSPISGHRSVSWYQQTPGQGLQFLFEYFSETQRNKGNFPGRFSGRQFSNSRSEMNVSTLELGDSALYLCASSLTGQGAYGYTFGSGTRLTVV.

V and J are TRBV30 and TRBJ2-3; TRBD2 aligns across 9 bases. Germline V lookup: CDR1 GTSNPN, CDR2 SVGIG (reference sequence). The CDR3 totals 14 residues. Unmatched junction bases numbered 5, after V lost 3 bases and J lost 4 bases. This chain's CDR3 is CAWRQRGASDTQYF. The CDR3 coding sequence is TGTGCCTGGAGGCAGCGGGGGGCTTCAGATACGCAGTATTTT.

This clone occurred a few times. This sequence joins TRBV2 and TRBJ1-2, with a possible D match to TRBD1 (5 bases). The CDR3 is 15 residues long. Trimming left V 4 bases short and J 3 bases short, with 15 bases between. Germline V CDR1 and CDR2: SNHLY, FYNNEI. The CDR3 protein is CASSGAQGSYYGYTF. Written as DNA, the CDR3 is TGTGCCAGCAGTGGGGCGCAGGGCTCCTACTATGGCTACACCTTC.

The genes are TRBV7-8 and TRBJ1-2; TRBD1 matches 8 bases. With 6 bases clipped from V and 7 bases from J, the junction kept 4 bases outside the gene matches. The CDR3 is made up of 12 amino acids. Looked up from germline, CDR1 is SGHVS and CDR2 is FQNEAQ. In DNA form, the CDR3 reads TGTGCCAGCAGTTTCCAGGGGGCTGGCTACACCTTC. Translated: CASSFQGAGYTF.

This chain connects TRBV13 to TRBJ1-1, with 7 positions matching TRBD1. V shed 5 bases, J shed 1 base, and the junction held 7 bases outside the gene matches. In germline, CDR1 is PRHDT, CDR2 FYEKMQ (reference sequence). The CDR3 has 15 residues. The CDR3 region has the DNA TGTGCCAGCAGCCCGGGGACAGCTAGGAACACTGAAGCTTTCTTT. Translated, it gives CASSPGTARNTEAFF.

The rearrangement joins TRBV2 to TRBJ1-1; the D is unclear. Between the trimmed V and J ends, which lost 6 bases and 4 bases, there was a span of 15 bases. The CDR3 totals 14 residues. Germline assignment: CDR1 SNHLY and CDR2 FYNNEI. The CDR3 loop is CASSSEGLGTEAFF. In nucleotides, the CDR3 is TGTGCCAGCAGCTCGGAGGGCTTAGGCACTGAAGCTTTCTTT. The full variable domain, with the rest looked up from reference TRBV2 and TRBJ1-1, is EPEVTQTPSHQVTQMGQEVILRCVPISNHLYFYWYRQILGQKVEFLVSFYNNEISEKSEIFDDQFSVERPDGSNFTLKIRSTKLEDSAMYFCASSSEGLGTEAFFGQGTRLTVV.

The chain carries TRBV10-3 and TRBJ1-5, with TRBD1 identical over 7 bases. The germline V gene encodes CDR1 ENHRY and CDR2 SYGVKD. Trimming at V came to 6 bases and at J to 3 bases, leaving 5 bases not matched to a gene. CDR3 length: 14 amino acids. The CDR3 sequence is CAISVDRPNQPQHF. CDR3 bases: TGTGCCATCAGCGTGGACAGGCCCAATCAGCCCCAGCATTTT.

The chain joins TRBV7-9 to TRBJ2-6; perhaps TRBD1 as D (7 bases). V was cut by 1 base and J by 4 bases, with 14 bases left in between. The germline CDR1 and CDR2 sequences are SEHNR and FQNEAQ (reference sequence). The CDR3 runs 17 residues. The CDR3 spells CASSLGTGAGGANVLTF. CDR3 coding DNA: TGTGCCAGCAGCTTAGGCACAGGGGCGGGGGGGGCCAACGTCCTGACTTTC.